This is a list of T cell receptor beta chains from one sample in a study of blood T cell repertoires in COVID-19. Measured with immunoSEQ multiplex PCR; TCRdb has only the in-frame clones, and not every one. The sample has about 150,000 clones; roughly nine tenths are singletons. Sequencing was performed on peripheral blood. Source of these receptors: a human donor in a cohort sampled during active COVID-19. Both conserved end residues are part of each CDR3. A D gene is named only where the DNA matches it firmly. Clone size, where shown, is once, few, many, or a class for clones that have expanded.

d_call,v_call,j_call,clone_size,cdr3_aa,cdr3_nt
TRBD1,TRBV19,TRBJ1-5,few,CASSTTGANQPQHF,TGTGCCAGTAGTACGACAGGGGCCAATCAGCCCCAGCATTTT
TRBD2,TRBV9,TRBJ2-5,-,CASSENTAGGLETQYF,TGTGCCAGCAGCGAAAACACCGCGGGGGGGCTGGAGACCCAGTACTTC
-,TRBV11-2,TRBJ1-1,-,CASSLTGRDTEAFF,TGTGCCAGCAGCTTAACAGGTCGGGACACTGAAGCTTTCTTT
TRBD1,TRBV18,TRBJ1-4,few,CASSPRDRANEKLFF,TGTGCCAGCTCACCCCGGGACAGGGCTAATGAAAAACTGTTTTTT
-,TRBV4-2,TRBJ1-2,-,CASSQSEMANGYTF,TGTGCCAGCAGCCAATCTGAAATGGCCAATGGCTACACCTTC
-,TRBV9,TRBJ1-2,few,CASSAGVNYGYTF,TGTGCCAGCAGCGCCGGGGTTAACTATGGCTACACCTTC
-,TRBV6-5,TRBJ1-2,-,CASSPGNGYTF,TGTGCCAGCAGTCCAGGGAATGGCTACACCTTC
-,TRBV9,TRBJ2-3,-,CASKGGRADTQYF,TGTGCCAGCAAGGGGGGGCGGGCAGATACGCAGTATTTT
-,TRBV9,TRBJ2-5,-,CASSPAGGGRDQETQYF,TGTGCCAGCAGCCCCGCCGGAGGAGGGCGCGACCAAGAGACCCAGTACTTC
TRBD1,TRBV19,TRBJ2-7,-,CASSNRAGQGYEQYF,TGTGCCAGTAGTAATAGGGCTGGACAGGGCTACGAGCAGTACTTC
-,TRBV9,TRBJ1-5,-,CASSVGAGIQPQHF,TGTGCCAGCAGCGTAGGGGCAGGGATTCAGCCCCAGCATTTT
-,TRBV2,TRBJ1-2,-,CASSENRADYGYTF,TGTGCCAGCAGTGAAAACAGGGCAGACTATGGCTACACCTTC
TRBD1,TRBV24-1,TRBJ2-2,-,CATSDTGVPGELFF,TGTGCCACCAGTGACACAGGGGTGCCCGGGGAGCTGTTTTTT
TRBD1,TRBV15,TRBJ2-7,-,CATSLGATGPNSYEQYF,TGTGCCACCAGTCTGGGGGCGACAGGGCCCAACTCCTACGAGCAGTACTTC
-,TRBV6-2/TRBV6-3,TRBJ1-1,-,CASSYSADSTEAFF,TGTGCCAGCAGTTACTCAGCAGACAGCACTGAAGCTTTCTTT
TRBD1,TRBV12-3/TRBV12-4,TRBJ1-6,-,CASSATGESPLHF,TGTGCCAGCAGCGCCACAGGGGAATCACCCCTCCACTTT
-,TRBV4-2,TRBJ1-2,-,CASSQDLAAYGYTF,TGTGCCAGCAGCCAAGATCTGGCCGCTTATGGCTACACCTTC
TRBD1,TRBV2,TRBJ1-5,-,CASRYKRTGDDQPQHF,TGTGCCAGCAGATATAAGAGGACAGGGGACGATCAGCCCCAGCATTTT
-,TRBV4-2,TRBJ2-5,-,CASSQPGEWYQETQYF,TGTGCCAGCAGCCAACCGGGGGAGTGGTACCAAGAGACCCAGTACTTC
-,TRBV9,TRBJ2-3,-,CASSVGARWAGGTDTQYF,TGTGCCAGCAGCGTAGGCGCCCGGTGGGCAGGCGGCACAGATACGCAGTATTTT
TRBD2,TRBV24-1,TRBJ2-2,-,CATSASGMAGELFF,TGTGCCACCAGCGCAAGCGGGATGGCCGGGGAGCTGTTTTTT
-,TRBV29-1,TRBJ2-3,-,CSLGESTDTQYF,TGCAGCCTTGGGGAGAGCACAGATACGCAGTATTTT
-,TRBV6-5,TRBJ2-4,-,CASSTGTAGNIQYF,TGTGCCAGCAGTACCGGGACAGCGGGTAACATTCAGTACTTC
TRBD2,TRBV19,TRBJ2-1,-,CASTLSGGAREQFF,TGTGCCAGTACCCTGAGCGGGGGGGCGCGTGAGCAGTTCTTC
TRBD1,TRBV4-1,TRBJ1-4,once,CASSQVGTGVNEKLFF,TGCGCCAGCAGCCAAGTAGGGACAGGGGTCAATGAAAAACTGTTTTTT
-,TRBV7-2,TRBJ2-5,-,CASSLRGTKEETQYF,TGTGCCAGCAGCTTAAGGGGGACCAAAGAAGAGACCCAGTACTTC
TRBD1,TRBV7-9,TRBJ2-3,-,CASKTGGRDTQYF,TGTGCCAGCAAAACAGGGGGCAGAGATACGCAGTATTTT
TRBD1,TRBV2,TRBJ1-5,-,CASSVSPDRGDSNQPQHF,TGTGCCAGCAGTGTTTCCCCGGACAGGGGGGATAGCAATCAGCCCCAGCATTTT
-,TRBV5-4,TRBJ2-2,once,CASSRRASGGTGELFF,TGTGCCAGCAGCCGGCGGGCTTCCGGGGGCACCGGGGAGCTGTTTTTT
TRBD1,TRBV5-6,TRBJ1-5,-,CASSLFDREVEQPQHF,TGTGCCAGCAGCTTGTTTGACAGGGAAGTAGAACAGCCCCAGCATTTT
TRBD2,TRBV13,TRBJ2-3,-,CASSSTSGGTDTQYF,TGTGCCAGCAGCTCGACTAGCGGGGGCACAGATACGCAGTATTTT
-,TRBV7-3,TRBJ2-1,few,CASSPGSSGEQFF,TGTGCCAGCAGCCCCGGGAGTTCTGGTGAGCAGTTCTTC
-,TRBV19,TRBJ1-4,-,CARWGAPNEKLFF,TGTGCCAGATGGGGAGCACCTAATGAAAAACTGTTTTTT
-,TRBV4-3,TRBJ2-2,once,CASSQGTAYTGELFF,TGCGCCAGCAGCCAAGGGACAGCGTACACCGGGGAGCTGTTTTTT
TRBD1,TRBV5-1,TRBJ1-2,-,CASSSDRESYGYTF,TGCGCCAGCAGCTCGGACAGGGAAAGCTATGGCTACACCTTC
-,TRBV29-1,TRBJ2-1,few,CSVVWQEVNNEQFF,TGCAGCGTTGTTTGGCAGGAAGTAAACAATGAGCAGTTCTTC
-,TRBV4-1,TRBJ2-5,-,CASSQDRDLRTQYF,TGCGCCAGCAGCCAAGATCGGGACTTAAGGACCCAGTACTTC
TRBD2,TRBV9,TRBJ2-1,-,CASSARAGTSSHEQFF,TGTGCCAGCAGCGCCCGAGCCGGGACTAGCTCCCATGAGCAGTTCTTC
-,TRBV7-6,TRBJ2-2,-,CASSLRGDTGELFF,TGTGCCAGCAGCTTACGGGGAGACACCGGGGAGCTGTTTTTT
TRBD1,TRBV9,TRBJ1-1,-,CAQPLTGAVLNTEAFF,TGTGCCCAACCTTTGACAGGGGCTGTCTTGAACACTGAAGCTTTCTTT
TRBD2,TRBV19,TRBJ2-3,-,CASSIGRGGADTQYF,TGTGCCAGTAGTATAGGGCGGGGGGGCGCAGATACGCAGTATTTT